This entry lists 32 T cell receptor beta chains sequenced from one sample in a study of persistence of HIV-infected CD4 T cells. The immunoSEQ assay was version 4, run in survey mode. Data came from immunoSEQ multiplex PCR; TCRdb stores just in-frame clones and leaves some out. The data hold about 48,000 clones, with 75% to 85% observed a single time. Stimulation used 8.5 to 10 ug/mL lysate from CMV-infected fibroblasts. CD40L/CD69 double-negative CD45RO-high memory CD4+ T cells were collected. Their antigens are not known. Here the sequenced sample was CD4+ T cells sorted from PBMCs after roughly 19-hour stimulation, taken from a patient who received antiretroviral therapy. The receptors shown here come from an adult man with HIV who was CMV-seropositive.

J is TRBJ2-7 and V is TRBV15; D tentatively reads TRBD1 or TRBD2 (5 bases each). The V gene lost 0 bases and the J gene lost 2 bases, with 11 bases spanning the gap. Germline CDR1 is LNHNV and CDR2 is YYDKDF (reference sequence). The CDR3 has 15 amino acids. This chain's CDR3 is CATSRERGPTYEQYF. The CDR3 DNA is TGTGCCACCAGCAGAGAAAGGGGACCCACCTACGAGCAGTACTTC.

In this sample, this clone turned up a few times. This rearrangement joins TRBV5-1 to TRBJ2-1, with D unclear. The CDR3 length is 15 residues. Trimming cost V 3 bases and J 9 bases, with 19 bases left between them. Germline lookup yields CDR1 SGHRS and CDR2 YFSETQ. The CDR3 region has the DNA TGCGCCAGCAGCTCTTCGGGTGGCGGCGGTACTGAGCAGTTCTTC. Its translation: CASSSSGGGGTEQFF.

CDR3 DNA sequence: TGTGCCAGCAGTGAAGCGTTGTTGGGGAGCCGGGACAAATCCTACGAGCAGTACTTC. This translates into CASSEALLGSRDKSYEQYF. The rearrangement links TRBV6-1 to TRBJ2-7; a weak D match, TRBD1 (6 bases). CDR3 length equals 19 residues. Germline values: CDR1 MNHNS, CDR2 SASEGT. Trimming took off 0 bases at V and 1 base at J, with 22 bases between the two ends.

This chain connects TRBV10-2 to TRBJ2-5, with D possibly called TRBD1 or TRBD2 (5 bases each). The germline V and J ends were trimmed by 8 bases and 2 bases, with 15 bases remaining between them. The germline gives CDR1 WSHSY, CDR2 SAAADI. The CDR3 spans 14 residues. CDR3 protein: CASGLGTSQETQYF. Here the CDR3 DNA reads TGCGCCAGCGGCTTAGGGACCTCTCAAGAGACCCAGTACTTC.

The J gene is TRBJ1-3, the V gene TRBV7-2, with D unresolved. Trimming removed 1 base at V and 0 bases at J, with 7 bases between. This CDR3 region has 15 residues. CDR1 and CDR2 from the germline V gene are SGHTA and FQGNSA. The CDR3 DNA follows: TGTGCCAGCAGCTTAGATTGGGGCTCTGGAAACACCATATATTTT. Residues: CASSLDWGSGNTIYF.

The CDR3 DNA reads TGTGCCAGCAGTTTTGGACGGCCAAACTACGAGCAGTACTTC. Residues: CASSFGRPNYEQYF. The chain joins TRBV21-1 to TRBJ2-7. TRBV21-1 is tagged as a pseudogene. The CDR3 has 14 amino acids.

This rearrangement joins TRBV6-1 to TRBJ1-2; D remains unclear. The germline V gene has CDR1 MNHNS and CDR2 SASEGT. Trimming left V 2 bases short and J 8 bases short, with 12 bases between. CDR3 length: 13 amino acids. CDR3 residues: CASSEMWGKGYTF. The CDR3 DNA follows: TGTGCCAGCAGTGAAATGTGGGGAAAGGGCTACACCTTC.

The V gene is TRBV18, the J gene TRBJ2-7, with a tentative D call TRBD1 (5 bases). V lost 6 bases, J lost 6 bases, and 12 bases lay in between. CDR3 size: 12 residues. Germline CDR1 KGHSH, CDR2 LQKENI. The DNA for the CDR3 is TGTGCCAGCTCGCCGTTGGACACCGAGCAGTACTTC. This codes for CASSPLDTEQYF.

CDR3 in amino acids: CASSLGTGFGQETQYF. The DNA for the CDR3 is TGTGCCAGCTCACTAGGGACAGGGTTTGGACAAGAGACCCAGTACTTC. This chain links TRBV18 with TRBJ2-5; 9 nucleotides align to TRBD1. CDR1 is KGHSH, CDR2 LQKENI, per germline. V lost 4 bases to trimming and J lost 2 bases; unmatched junction nucleotides: 8. CDR3 length equals 16 residues.

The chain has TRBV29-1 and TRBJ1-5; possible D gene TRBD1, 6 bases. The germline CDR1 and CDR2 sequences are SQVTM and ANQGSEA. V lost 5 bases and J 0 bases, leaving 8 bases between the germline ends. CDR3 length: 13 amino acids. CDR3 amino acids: CSVSTGSNQPQHF. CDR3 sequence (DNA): TGCAGCGTTTCGACAGGTAGCAATCAGCCCCAGCATTTT.

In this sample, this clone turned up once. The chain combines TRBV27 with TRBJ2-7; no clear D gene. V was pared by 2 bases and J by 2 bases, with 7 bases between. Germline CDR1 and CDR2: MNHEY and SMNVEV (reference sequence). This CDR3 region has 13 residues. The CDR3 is CASSLLGTYEQYF. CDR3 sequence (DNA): TGTGCCAGCAGTTTACTGGGAACCTACGAGCAGTACTTC.

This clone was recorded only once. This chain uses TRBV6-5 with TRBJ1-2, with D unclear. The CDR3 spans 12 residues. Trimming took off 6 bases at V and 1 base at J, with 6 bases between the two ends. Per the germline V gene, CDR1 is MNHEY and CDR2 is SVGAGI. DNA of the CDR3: TGTGCCAGCAGCGACTTTAACTATGGCTACACCTTC. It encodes CASSDFNYGYTF.

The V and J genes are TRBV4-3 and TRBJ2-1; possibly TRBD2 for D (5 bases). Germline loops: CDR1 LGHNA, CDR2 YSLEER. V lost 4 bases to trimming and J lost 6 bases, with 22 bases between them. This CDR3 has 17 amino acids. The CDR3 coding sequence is TGCGCCAGCAGCCGAGGGAGTGGAACAGCCACACTCAATGAGCAGTTCTTC. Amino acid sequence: CASSRGSGTATLNEQFF.

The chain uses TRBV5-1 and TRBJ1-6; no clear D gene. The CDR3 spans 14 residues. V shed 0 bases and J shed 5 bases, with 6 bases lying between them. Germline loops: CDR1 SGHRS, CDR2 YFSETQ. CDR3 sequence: CASSLVEHNSPLHF. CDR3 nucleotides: TGCGCCAGCAGCTTGGTAGAGCATAATTCACCCCTCCACTTT.

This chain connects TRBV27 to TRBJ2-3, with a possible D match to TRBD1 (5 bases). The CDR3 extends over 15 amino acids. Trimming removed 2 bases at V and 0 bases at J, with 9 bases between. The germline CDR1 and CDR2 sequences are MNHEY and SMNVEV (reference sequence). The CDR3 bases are TGTGCCAGCAGTTTAAGCTACAGGAGCACAGATACGCAGTATTTT. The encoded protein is CASSLSYRSTDTQYF.

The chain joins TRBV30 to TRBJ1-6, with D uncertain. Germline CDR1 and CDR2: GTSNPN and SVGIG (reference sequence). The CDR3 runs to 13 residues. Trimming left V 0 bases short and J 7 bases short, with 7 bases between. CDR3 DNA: TGTGCCTGGAGTGTGAAGGGAAATTCACCCCTCCACTTT. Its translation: CAWSVKGNSPLHF.

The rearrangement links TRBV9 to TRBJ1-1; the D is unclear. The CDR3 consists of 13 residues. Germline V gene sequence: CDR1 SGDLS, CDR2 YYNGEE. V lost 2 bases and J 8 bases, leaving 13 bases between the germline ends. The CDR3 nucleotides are TGTGCCAGCAGCGTCAGGACGGCTGGGGAAGCTTTCTTT. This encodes CASSVRTAGEAFF. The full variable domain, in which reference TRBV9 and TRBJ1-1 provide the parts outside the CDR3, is DSGVTQTPKHLITATGQRVTLRCSPRSGDLSVYWYQQSLDQGLQFLIQYYNGEERAKGNILERFSAQQFPDLHSELNLSSLELGDSALYFCASSVRTAGEAFFGQGTRLTVV.

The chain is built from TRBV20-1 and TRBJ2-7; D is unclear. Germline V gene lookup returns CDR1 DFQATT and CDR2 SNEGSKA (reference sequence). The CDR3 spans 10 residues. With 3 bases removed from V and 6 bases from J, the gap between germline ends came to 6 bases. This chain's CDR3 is CSASSVEQYF. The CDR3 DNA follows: TGCAGTGCTAGCTCTGTCGAGCAGTACTTC.

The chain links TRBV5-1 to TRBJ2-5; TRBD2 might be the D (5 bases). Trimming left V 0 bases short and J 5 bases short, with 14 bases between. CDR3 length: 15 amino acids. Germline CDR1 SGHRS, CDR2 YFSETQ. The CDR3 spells CASSLGGLTGETQYF. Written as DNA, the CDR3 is TGCGCCAGCAGCTTGGGAGGGTTAACGGGGGAGACCCAGTACTTC. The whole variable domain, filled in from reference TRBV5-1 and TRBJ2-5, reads KAGVTQTPRYLIKTRGQQVTLSCSPISGHRSVSWYQQTPGQGLQFLFEYFSETQRNKGNFPGRFSGRQFSNSRSEMNVSTLELGDSALYLCASSLGGLTGETQYFGPGTRLLVL.

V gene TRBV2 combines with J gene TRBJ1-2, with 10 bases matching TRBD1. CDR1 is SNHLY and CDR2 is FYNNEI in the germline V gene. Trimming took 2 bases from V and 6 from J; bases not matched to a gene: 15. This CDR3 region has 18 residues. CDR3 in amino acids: CASSEKWLGDRGFHGYTF. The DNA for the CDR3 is TGTGCCAGCAGTGAAAAATGGTTAGGGGACAGGGGATTCCATGGCTACACCTTC.

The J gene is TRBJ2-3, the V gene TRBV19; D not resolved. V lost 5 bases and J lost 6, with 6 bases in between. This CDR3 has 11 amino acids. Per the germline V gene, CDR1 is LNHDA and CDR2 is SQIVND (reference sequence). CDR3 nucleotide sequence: TGTGCCAGTAGTCGGTGGGATACGCAGTATTTT. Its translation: CASSRWDTQYF.

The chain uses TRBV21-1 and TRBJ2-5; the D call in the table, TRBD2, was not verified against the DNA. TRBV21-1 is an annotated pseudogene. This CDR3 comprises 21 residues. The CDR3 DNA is TGTGCCAGCAGTCGAAAGAGGGCTTGGGGACTAGTCATCTCGAGGTGGAAGACCCAGTACTTC. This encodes CASSRKRAWGLVISRWKTQYF.

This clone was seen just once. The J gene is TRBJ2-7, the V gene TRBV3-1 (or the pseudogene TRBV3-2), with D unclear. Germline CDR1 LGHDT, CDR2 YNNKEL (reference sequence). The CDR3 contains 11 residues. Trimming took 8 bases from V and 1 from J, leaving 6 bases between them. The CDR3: CASGTSYEQYF. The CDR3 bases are TGTGCCAGCGGCACGTCCTACGAGCAGTACTTC.

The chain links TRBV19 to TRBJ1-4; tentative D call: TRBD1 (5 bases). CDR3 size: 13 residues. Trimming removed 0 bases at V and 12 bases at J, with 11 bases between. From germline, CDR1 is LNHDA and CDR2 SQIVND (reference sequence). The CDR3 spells CASSIELRGELFF. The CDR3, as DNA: TGTGCCAGTAGTATAGAACTAAGAGGGGAACTGTTTTTT.

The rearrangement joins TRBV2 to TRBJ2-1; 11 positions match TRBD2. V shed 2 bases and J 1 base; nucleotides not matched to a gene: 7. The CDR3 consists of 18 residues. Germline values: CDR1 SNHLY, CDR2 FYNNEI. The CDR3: CASSERSGGAVSYNEQFF. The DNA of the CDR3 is TGTGCCAGCAGTGAACGTAGCGGGGGGGCGGTATCCTACAATGAGCAGTTCTTC.

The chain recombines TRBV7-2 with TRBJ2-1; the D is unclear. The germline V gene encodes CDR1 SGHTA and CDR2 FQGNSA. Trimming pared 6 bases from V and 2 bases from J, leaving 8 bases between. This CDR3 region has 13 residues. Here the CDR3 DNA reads TGTGCCAGCAGTATGGGGACCTACAATGAGCAGTTCTTC. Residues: CASSMGTYNEQFF.

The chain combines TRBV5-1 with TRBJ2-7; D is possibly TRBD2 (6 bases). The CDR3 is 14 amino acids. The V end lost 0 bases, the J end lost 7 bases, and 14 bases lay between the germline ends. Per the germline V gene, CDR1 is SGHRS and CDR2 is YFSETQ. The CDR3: CASSLGRGIGEQYF. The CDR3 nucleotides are TGCGCCAGCAGCTTGGGACGGGGGATAGGTGAGCAGTACTTC.

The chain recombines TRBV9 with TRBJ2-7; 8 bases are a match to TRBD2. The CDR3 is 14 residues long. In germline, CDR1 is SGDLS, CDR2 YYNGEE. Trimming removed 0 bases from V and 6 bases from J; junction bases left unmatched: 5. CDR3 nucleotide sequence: TGTGCCAGCAGCGTAGGGGCGGGAGGTAGCGAGCAGTACTTC. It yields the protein CASSVGAGGSEQYF.

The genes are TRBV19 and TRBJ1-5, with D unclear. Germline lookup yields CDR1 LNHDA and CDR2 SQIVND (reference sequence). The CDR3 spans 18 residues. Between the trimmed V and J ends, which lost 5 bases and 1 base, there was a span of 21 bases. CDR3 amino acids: CASSLRNGGTGSNQPQHF. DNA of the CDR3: TGTGCCAGTAGTTTGAGAAATGGAGGAACGGGGAGCAATCAGCCCCAGCATTTT.

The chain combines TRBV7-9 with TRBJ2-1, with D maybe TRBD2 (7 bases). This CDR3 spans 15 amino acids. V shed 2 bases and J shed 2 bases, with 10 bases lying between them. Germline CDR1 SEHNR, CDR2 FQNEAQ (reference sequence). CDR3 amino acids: CASSLRRGPYNEQFF. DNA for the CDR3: TGTGCCAGCAGCTTACGGCGGGGGCCCTACAATGAGCAGTTCTTC.

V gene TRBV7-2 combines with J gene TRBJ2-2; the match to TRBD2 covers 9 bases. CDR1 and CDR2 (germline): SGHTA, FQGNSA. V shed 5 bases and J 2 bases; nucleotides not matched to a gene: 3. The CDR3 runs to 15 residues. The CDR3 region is CASSPTSGNTGELFF. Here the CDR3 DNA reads TGTGCCAGCAGCCCGACTAGCGGTAACACCGGGGAGCTGTTTTTT.

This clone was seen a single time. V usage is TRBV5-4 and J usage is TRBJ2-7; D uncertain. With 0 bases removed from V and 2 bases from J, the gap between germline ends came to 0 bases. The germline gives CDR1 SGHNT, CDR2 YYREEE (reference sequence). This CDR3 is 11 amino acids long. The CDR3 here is CASSLAYEQYF. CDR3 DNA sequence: TGTGCCAGCAGCTTGGCCTACGAGCAGTACTTC.